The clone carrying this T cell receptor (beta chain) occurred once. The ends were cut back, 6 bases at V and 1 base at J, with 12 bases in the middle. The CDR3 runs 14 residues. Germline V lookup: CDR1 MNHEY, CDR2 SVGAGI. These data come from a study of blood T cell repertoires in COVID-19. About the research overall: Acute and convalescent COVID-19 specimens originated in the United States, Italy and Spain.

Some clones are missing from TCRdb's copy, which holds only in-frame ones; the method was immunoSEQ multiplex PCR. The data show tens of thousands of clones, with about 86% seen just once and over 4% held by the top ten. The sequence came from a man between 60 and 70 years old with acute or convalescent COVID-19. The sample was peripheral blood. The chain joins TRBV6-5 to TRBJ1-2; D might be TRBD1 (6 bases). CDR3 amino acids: CASSPTGFNYGYTF. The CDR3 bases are TGTGCCAGCAGCCCCACAGGGTTTAACTATGGCTACACCTTC.